These T cell receptor beta chains were read from a single sample in a study of blood T cell repertoires in COVID-19. TCRdb's table, derived via immunoSEQ multiplex PCR, lists solely in-frame clones and lacks some. The sample consists of about 53,000 clones, roughly 90% of them appearing once. Sequencing was carried out using peripheral blood. The receptors derive from a man older than 75 with acute or convalescent COVID-19. Both conserved end residues are trimmed from each CDR3. Clone size is given for some rows only: seen once, a few or many times, or a class if the clone is expanded.

>TRBV14|.|TRBJ2-7
ASSQAGLAGVYEQY
>TRBV5-5|.|TRBJ1-2
ASSLEWAGGGYT
>TRBV19|once|TRBJ1-4
ASSAQGEKLF
>TRBV5-4|.|TRBJ2-5
ASSPGLQETQY
>TRBV5-1|.|TRBJ2-2
ASSWAGTGELF
>TRBV18|.|TRBJ2-7
ASSPTEQLGYEQY
>TRBV7-8|.|TRBJ1-6
ASSFDTHLH
>TRBV29-1|.|TRBJ2-7
SVDKSAGSYEQY
>TRBV5-1|.|TRBJ1-1
ASSSTSAGGDIEAF
>TRBV2|.|TRBJ2-7
ASRDGTGDISWEQY
>TRBV7-2|.|TRBJ1-2
ASSLGRTGHQYGYT
>TRBV4-1|.|TRBJ2-1
ASSQEGTGYNEQF
>TRBV5-1|.|TRBJ2-7
ASSLATSSYEQY
>TRBV7-9|.|TRBJ1-2
ASSFSANYGYT
>TRBV4-3|.|TRBJ2-3
ASSQRSGGAGDTQY
>TRBV6-2/TRBV6-3|.|TRBJ2-1
ASSYANRDSSYNEQF
>TRBV7-9|once|TRBJ2-5
ASSSGTGSETQY
>TRBV25-1|.|TRBJ1-2
ASRLAYYGYT